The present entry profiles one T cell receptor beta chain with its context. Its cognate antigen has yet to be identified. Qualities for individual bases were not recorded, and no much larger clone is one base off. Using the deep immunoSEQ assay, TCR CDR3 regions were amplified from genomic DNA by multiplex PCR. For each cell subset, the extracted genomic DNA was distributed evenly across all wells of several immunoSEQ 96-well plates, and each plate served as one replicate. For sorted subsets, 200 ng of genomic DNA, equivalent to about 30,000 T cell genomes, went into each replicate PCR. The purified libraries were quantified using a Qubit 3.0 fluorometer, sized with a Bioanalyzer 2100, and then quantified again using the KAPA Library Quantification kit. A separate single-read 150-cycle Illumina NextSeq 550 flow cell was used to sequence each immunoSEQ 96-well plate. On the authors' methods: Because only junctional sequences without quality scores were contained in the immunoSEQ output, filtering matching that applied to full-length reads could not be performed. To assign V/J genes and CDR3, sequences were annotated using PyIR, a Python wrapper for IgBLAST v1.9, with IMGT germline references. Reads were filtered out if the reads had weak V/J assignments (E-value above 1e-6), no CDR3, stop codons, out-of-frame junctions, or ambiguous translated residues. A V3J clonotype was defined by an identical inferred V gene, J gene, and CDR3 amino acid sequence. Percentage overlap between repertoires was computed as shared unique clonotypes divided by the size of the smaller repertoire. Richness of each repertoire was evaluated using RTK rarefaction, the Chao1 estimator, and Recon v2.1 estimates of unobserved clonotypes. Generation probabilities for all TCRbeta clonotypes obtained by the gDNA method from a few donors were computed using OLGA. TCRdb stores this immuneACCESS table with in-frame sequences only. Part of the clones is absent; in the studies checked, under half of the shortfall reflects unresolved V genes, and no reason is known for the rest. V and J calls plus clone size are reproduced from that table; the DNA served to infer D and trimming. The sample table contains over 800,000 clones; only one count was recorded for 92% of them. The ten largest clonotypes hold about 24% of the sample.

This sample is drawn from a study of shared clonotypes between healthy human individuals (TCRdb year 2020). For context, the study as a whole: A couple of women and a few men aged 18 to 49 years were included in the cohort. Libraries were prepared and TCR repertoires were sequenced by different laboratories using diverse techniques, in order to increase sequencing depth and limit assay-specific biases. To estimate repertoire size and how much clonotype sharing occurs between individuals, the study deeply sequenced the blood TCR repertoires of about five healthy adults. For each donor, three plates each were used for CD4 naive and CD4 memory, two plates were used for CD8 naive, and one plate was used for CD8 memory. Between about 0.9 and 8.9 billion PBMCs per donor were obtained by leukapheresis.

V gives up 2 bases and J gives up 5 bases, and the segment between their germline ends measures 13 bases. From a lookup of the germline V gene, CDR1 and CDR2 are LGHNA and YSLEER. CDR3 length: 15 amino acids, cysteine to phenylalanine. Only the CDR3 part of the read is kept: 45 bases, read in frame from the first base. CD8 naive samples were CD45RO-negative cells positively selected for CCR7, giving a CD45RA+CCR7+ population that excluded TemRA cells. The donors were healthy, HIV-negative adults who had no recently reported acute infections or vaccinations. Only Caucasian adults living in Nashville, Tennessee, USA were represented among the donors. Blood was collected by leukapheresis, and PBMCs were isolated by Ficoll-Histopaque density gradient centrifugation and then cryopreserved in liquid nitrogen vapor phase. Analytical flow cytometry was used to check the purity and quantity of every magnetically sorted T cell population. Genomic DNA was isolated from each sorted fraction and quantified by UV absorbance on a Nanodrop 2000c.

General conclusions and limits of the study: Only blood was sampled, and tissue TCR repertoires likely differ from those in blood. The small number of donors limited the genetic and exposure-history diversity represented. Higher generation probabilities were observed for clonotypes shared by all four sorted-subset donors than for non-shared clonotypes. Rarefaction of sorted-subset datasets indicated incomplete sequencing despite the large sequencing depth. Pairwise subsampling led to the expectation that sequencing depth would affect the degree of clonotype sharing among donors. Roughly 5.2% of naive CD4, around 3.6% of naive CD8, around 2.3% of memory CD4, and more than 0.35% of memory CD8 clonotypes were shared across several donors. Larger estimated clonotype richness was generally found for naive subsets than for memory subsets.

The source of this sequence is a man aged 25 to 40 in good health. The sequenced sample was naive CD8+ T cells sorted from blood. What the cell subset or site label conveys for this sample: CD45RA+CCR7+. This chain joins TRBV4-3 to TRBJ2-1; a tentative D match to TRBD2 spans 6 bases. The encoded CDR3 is CASSQFTGLNNEQFF. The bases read TGCGCCAGCAGCCAATTTACGGGACTCAACAATGAGCAGTTCTTC.